The 18 T cell receptor beta chains reported below all come from one sample, sequenced in a study of technical replicates of blood from several donors. Measured with immunoSEQ multiplex PCR; TCRdb has only the in-frame clones, and not every one. Here the sample spans more than 90,000 clones, 95% being singletons. Sequencing was performed on T cells isolated from PBMCs. The receptors originated from a human donor in good health.

The table lists this clone with a count of one. DNA of the CDR3: TGTGCCAGCAGCTTAGGCCAGGTCGAAGCTTTCTTT. It codes for CASSLGQVEAFF. This chain joins TRBV13 and TRBJ1-1; no reliable D call. Trimming removed 0 bases from V and 8 bases from J, with 7 bases in between. The germline CDR1 and CDR2 sequences are PRHDT and FYEKMQ (reference sequence). The CDR3 consists of 12 residues.

The genes are TRBV4-1 and TRBJ2-3, with D maybe TRBD1 (6 bases). V lost 7 bases, J lost 3 bases, and 17 bases lay in between. The CDR3 sequence is 15 residues long. The germline V gene encodes CDR1 MGHRA and CDR2 YSYEKL. CDR3 amino acids: CASTTHGTLTDTQYF. The CDR3, as DNA: TGCGCCAGCACTACCCACGGGACACTAACAGATACGCAGTATTTT.

This chain joins TRBV27 and TRBJ1-2; 7 bases line up with TRBD1. V trimming: 6 bases; J trimming: 4 bases; junction bases outside the gene matches: 11. The germline V gene encodes CDR1 MNHEY and CDR2 SMNVEV (reference sequence). The CDR3 has 15 amino acids. The CDR3 spells CASSPTPTGTYGYTF. In DNA form, the CDR3 reads TGTGCCAGCAGCCCGACCCCGACAGGGACCTATGGCTACACCTTC.

The CDR3 DNA sequence: TGTGCCAGCAGGACAGGGGGCTCTGGGGCCAACGTCCTGACTTTC. As protein: CASRTGGSGANVLTF. The chain recombines TRBV6-5 with TRBJ2-6; 9 nucleotides line up with TRBD1. Per germline, CDR1 MNHEY and CDR2 SVGAGI. The length of the CDR3 is 15 residues. V lost 6 bases, J lost 0 bases, and 0 bases stayed unmatched.

This chain connects TRBV5-6 to TRBJ2-1; possible D gene TRBD2, 5 bases. CDR1 SGHDT and CDR2 YYEEEE come from the germline V gene. The CDR3 has 15 residues. V was trimmed by 4 bases and J by 1 base, leaving 12 bases between them. The CDR3 bases are TGTGCCAGCAGCCCTGACGAGCGGTCCTACAATGAGCAGTTCTTC. Encoded protein: CASSPDERSYNEQFF.

This chain uses TRBV19 with TRBJ1-1; D perhaps matches TRBD1 (6 bases). The CDR3 is 14 amino acids. Trimming shortened V by 7 bases and J by 1 base, and 13 bases separated the two germline ends. Germline V gene data show CDR1 as LNHDA and CDR2 as SQIVND (reference sequence). The CDR3 bases are TGTGCCAGTATCCGAGGGGGTTGGAACACTGAAGCTTTCTTT. Protein product: CASIRGGWNTEAFF.

V and J are TRBV18 and TRBJ2-7; TRBD1 aligns across 7 bases. J gave up 4 bases and V 4 bases, and 7 bases lay outside the gene matches. This CDR3 is built from 14 residues. Germline lookup yields CDR1 KGHSH and CDR2 LQKENI. The CDR3 coding sequence is TGTGCCAGCTCACTCGACAGGGTTAGGTACGAGCAGTACTTC. Translated: CASSLDRVRYEQYF.

V and J are TRBV21-1 and TRBJ1-5. TRBV21-1 is deemed a pseudogene. CDR3 length: 13 residues. The CDR3 region is CASTRLGNQPQHF. The CDR3 DNA reads TGTGCCAGCACGCGTCTCGGCAATCAGCCCCAGCATTTT.

This clone was detected once. This rearrangement joins TRBV28 to TRBJ2-1, with TRBD1 identical over 9 bases. This CDR3 spans 15 amino acids. Germline loops: CDR1 MDHEN, CDR2 SYDVKM. The junction had 11 bases not matched to a gene; V was cut back by 7 bases and J by 7 bases. DNA of the CDR3: TGTGCCAGCATTAGTGGGGACAGGGTGAAGAATGAGCAGTTCTTC. Protein: CASISGDRVKNEQFF. The full variable domain, in which reference TRBV28 and TRBJ2-1 provide the parts outside the CDR3, is DVKVTQSSRYLVKRTGEKVFLECVQDMDHENMFWYRQDPGLGLRLIYFSYDVKMKEKGDIPEGYSVSREKKERFSLILESASTNQTSMYLCASISGDRVKNEQFFGPGTRLTVL.

The chain uses TRBV18 and TRBJ1-1; 12 nucleotides match TRBD1. V was pared by 5 bases and J by 0 bases, with 7 bases of the junction left unmatched. Germline CDR1 KGHSH, CDR2 LQKENI. CDR3 length: 17 residues. The CDR3 DNA is TGTGCCAGCTCAGGGAAAGGGACAGGGGGCATGAACACTGAAGCTTTCTTT. Translated, it gives CASSGKGTGGMNTEAFF. The variable domain in full, with the rest retrieved from reference TRBV18 and TRBJ1-1, is NAGVMQNPRHLVRRRGQEARLRCSPMKGHSHVYWYRQLPEEGLKFMVYLQKENIIDESGMPKERFSAEFPKEGPSILRIQQVVRGDSAAYFCASSGKGTGGMNTEAFFGQGTRLTVV.

The chain carries TRBV7-8 and TRBJ2-7, with a weak D call TRBD2 (6 bases). Germline CDR1 SGHVS, CDR2 FQNEAQ. The CDR3 sequence is 14 residues long. V lost 5 bases to trimming and J lost 2 bases, with 13 bases between them. DNA of the CDR3: TGTGCCAGCAGCGCCGGGACTGGGACCTACGAGCAGTACTTC. Protein product: CASSAGTGTYEQYF. Full variable domain (outside the CDR3, taken from reference TRBV7-8 and TRBJ2-7): GAGVSQSPRYKVAKRGQDVALRCDPISGHVSLFWYQQALGQGPEFLTYFQNEAQLDKSGLPSDRFFAERPEGSVSTLKIQRTQQEDSAVYLCASSAGTGTYEQYFGPGTRLTVT.

This clone came up once. V is TRBV19 and J is TRBJ1-2; 7 positions agree with TRBD1. The CDR3 is made up of 15 amino acids. The V segment lost 5 bases and the J segment 4 bases; nucleotides outside the gene matches: 10. CDR1 is LNHDA, CDR2 SQIVND, per germline (reference sequence). The CDR3: CASSPRQGTPYGYTF. The CDR3 nucleotides read TGTGCCAGTAGTCCCCGACAGGGAACCCCCTATGGCTACACCTTC. The full variable domain, its missing parts supplied by reference TRBV19 and TRBJ1-2, is DGGITQSPKYLFRKEGQNVTLSCEQNLNHDAMYWYRQDPGQGLRLIYYSQIVNDFQKGDIAEGYSVSREKKESFPLTVTSAQKNPTAFYLCASSPRQGTPYGYTFGSGTRLTVV.

The chain couples TRBV5-6 to TRBJ2-1; D may be TRBD2 (6 bases). Trimming took 1 base from V and 6 from J, leaving 20 bases between them. Germline V gene data show CDR1 as SGHDT and CDR2 as YYEEEE. CDR3 length: 17 residues. CDR3 residues: CASSLIALRDASNEQFF. CDR3 sequence (DNA): TGTGCCAGCAGCTTGATAGCTTTGCGGGACGCTTCCAATGAGCAGTTCTTC.

This clone was observed a single time. The chain is built from TRBV10-3 and TRBJ2-2; D remains unclear. CDR1 ENHRY and CDR2 SYGVKD come from the germline V gene. Trimming left V 11 bases short and J 6 bases short, with 13 bases between. The CDR3 runs to 12 residues. The CDR3 DNA sequence: TGTGCCTCTAGGCCGCTCGCCGGGGAGCTGTTTTTT. It specifies CASRPLAGELFF.

The chain couples TRBV6-5 to TRBJ1-2; TRBD1 agrees at 7 bases. Trimming took 0 bases from V and 4 from J; bases not matched to a gene: 2. Per germline, CDR1 MNHEY and CDR2 SVGAGI. The CDR3 is 14 residues long. CDR3 region: CASSYSEGAYGYTF. The CDR3 nucleotides read TGTGCCAGCAGTTACTCGGAGGGGGCCTATGGCTACACCTTC.

V usage is TRBV2 and J usage is TRBJ1-4; 9 positions agree with TRBD1. The CDR3 covers 16 residues. V lost 4 bases and J lost 6; bases outside the gene matches: 9. The germline V gene encodes CDR1 SNHLY and CDR2 FYNNEI. CDR3 sequence reads: CASSGALGQGYEKLFF. In DNA, the CDR3 is TGTGCCAGCAGTGGAGCTTTGGGACAGGGATATGAAAAACTGTTTTTT.

This clone was seen just once. The chain combines TRBV5-1 with TRBJ2-1; D not certain. CDR3 length equals 17 residues. Germline V lookup: CDR1 SGHRS, CDR2 YFSETQ. The germline V and J ends were trimmed by 2 bases and 5 bases, with 20 bases remaining between them. CDR3 sequence: CASSFKYTGSLNNEQFF. The CDR3 DNA reads as TGCGCCAGCAGCTTCAAATACACCGGGTCCCTTAACAATGAGCAGTTCTTC.

This chain uses TRBV7-6 with TRBJ2-7, with 8 bases identical to TRBD2. The junction had 7 bases not matched to a gene; V was cut back by 4 bases and J by 2 bases. The CDR3 has 15 residues. Germline V CDR1 and CDR2: SGHVS, FNYEAQ. The DNA of the CDR3 is TGTGCCAGCAGCTATAAAACGGGACTAGCCTACGAGCAGTACTTC. Amino acids: CASSYKTGLAYEQYF.